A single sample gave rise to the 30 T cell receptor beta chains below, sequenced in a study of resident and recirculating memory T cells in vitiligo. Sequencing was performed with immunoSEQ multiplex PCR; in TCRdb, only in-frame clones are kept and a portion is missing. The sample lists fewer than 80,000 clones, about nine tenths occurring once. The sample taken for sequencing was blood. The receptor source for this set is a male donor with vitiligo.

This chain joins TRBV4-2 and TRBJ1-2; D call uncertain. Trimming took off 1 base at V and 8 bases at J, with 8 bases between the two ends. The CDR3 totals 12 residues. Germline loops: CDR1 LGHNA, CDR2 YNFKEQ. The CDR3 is CASSQGGSGYTF. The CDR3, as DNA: TGTGCCAGCAGCCAAGGAGGGTCGGGCTACACCTTC.

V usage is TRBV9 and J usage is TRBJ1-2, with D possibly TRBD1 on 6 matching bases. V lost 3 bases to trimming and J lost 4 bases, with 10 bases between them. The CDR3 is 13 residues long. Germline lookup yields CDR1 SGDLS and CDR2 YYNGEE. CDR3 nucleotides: TGTGCCAGCAGCGCCGGACAGTCCTATGGCTACACCTTC. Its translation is CASSAGQSYGYTF.

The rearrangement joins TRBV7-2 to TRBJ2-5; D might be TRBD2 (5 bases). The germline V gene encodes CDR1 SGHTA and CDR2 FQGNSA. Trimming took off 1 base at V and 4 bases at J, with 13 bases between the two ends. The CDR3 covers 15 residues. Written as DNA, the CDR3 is TGTGCCAGCAGCTTAGTAGGGTCAGGAGGAGAGACCCAGTACTTC. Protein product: CASSLVGSGGETQYF. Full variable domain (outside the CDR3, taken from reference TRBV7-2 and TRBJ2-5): GAGVSQSPSNKVTEKGKDVELRCDPISGHTALYWYRQSLGQGLEFLIYFQGNSAPDKSGLPSDRFSAERTGGSVSTLTIQRTQQEDSAVYLCASSLVGSGGETQYFGPGTRLLVL.

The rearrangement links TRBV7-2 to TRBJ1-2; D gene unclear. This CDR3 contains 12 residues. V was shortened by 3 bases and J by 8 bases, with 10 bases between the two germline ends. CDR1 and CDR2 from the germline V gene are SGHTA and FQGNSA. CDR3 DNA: TGTGCCAGCAGCTTCGGGAACTGGGGCTACACCTTC. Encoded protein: CASSFGNWGYTF. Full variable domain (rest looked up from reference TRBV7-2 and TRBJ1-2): GAGVSQSPSNKVTEKGKDVELRCDPISGHTALYWYRQSLGQGLEFLIYFQGNSAPDKSGLPSDRFSAERTGGSVSTLTIQRTQQEDSAVYLCASSFGNWGYTFGSGTRLTVV.

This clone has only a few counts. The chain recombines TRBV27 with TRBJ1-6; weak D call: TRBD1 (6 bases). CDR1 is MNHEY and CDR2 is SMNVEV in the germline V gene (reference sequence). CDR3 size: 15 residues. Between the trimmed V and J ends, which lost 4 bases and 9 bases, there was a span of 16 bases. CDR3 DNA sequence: TGTGCCAGCAGTTCAACCGGGGGGCTCGGTTCACCCCTCCACTTT. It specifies CASSSTGGLGSPLHF.

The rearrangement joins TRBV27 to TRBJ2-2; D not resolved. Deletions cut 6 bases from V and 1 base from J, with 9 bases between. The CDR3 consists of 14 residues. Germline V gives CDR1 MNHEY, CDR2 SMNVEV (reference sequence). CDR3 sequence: CASSIAMNTGELFF. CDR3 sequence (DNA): TGTGCCAGCAGCATAGCCATGAACACCGGGGAGCTGTTTTTT.

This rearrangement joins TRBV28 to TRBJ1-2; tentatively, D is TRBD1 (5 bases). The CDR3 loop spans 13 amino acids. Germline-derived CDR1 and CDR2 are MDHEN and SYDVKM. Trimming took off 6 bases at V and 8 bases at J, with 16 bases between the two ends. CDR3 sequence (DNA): TGTGCCAGCAGCGCTCGACAGAGAGTAGGCTACACCTTC. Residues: CASSARQRVGYTF.

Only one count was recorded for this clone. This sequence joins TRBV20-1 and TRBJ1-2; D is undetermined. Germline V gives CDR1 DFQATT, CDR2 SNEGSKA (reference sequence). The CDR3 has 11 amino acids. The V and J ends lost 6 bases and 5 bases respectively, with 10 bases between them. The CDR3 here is CSAHLGYGYTF. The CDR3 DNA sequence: TGCAGTGCCCACCTCGGGTATGGCTACACCTTC.

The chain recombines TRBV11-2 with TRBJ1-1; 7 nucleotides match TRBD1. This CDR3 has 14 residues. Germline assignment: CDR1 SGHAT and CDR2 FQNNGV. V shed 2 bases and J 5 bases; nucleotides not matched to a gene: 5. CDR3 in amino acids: CASSLTRTGTEAFF. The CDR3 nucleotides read TGTGCCAGCAGCTTAACCCGGACAGGTACTGAAGCTTTCTTT.

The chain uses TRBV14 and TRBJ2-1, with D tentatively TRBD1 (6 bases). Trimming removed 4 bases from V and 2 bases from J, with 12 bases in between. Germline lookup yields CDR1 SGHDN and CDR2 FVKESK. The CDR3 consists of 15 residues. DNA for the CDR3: TGTGCCAGCAGCCGGACAGAAGGGGCCTACAATGAGCAGTTCTTC. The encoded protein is CASSRTEGAYNEQFF.

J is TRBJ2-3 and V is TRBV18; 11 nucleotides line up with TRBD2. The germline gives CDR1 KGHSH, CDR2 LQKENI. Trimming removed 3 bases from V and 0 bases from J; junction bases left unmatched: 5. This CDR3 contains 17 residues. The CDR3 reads CASSPFGTSGSTDTQYF. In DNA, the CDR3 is TGTGCCAGCTCACCGTTCGGGACTAGCGGTAGCACAGATACGCAGTATTTT.

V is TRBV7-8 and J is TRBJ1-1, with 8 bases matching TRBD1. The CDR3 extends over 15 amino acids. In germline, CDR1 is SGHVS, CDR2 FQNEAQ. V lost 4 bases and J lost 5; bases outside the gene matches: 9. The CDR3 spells CASSSPDRAGTEAFF. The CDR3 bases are TGTGCCAGCAGCTCCCCGGACAGGGCTGGAACTGAAGCTTTCTTT.

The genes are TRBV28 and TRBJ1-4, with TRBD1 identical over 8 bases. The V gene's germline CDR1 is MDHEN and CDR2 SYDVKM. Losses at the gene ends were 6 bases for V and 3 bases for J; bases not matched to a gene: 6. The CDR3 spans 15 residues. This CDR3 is CASRPRTGPNEKLFF. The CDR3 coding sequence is TGTGCCAGCAGACCGCGGACAGGGCCTAATGAAAAACTGTTTTTT.

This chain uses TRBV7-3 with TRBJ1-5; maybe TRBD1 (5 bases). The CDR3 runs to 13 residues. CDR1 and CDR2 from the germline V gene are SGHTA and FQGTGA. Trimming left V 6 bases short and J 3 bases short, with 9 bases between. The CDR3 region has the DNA TGTGCCAGCAGTTTGGGGCCCAATCAGCCCCAGCATTTT. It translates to CASSLGPNQPQHF.

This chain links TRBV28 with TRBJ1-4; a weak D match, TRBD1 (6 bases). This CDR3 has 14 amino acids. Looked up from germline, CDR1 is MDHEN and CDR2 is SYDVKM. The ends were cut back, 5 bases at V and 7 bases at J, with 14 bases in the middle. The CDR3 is CASSAPGGSEKLFF. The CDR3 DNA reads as TGTGCCAGCAGTGCCCCGGGGGGCTCTGAAAAACTGTTTTTT.

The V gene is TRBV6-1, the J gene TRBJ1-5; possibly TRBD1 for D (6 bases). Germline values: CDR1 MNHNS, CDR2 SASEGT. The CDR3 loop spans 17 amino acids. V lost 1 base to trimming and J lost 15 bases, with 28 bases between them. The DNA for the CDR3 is TGTGCCAGCAGTGAAGTAGGGGGTCTGATTGAGTGGTTAACCAGGCATTTT. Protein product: CASSEVGGLIEWLTRHF.

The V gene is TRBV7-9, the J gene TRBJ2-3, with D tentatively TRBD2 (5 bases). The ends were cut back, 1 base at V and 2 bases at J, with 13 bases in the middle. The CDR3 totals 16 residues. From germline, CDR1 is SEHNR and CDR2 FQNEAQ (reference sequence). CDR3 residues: CASSLGTREPTDTQYF. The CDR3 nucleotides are TGTGCCAGCAGCTTAGGGACGAGGGAGCCCACAGATACGCAGTATTTT.

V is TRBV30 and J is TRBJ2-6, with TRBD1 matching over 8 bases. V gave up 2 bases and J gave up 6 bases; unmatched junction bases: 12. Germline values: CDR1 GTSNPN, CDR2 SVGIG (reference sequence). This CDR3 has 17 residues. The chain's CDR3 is CAWSPPGQVTAANVLTF. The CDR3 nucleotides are TGTGCCTGGAGTCCTCCGGGACAGGTAACTGCGGCCAACGTCCTGACTTTC.

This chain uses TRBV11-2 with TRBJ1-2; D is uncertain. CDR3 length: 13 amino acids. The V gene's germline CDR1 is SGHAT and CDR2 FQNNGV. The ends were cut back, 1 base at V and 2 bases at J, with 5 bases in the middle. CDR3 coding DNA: TGTGCCAGCAGCTTAGGGAGAAACTATGGCTACACCTTC. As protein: CASSLGRNYGYTF.

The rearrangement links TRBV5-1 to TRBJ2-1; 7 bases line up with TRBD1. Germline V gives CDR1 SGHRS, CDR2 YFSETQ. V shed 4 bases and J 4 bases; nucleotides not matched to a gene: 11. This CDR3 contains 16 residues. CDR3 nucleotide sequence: TGCGCCAGCAGCCGCCCCGAGACAGGGATTTACAATGAGCAGTTCTTC. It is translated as CASSRPETGIYNEQFF.

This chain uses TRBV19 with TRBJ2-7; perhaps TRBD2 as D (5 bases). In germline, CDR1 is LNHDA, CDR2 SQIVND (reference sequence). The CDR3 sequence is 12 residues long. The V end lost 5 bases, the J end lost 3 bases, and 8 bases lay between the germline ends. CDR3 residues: CASSPGNYEQYF. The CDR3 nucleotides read TGTGCCAGTAGTCCCGGGAACTACGAGCAGTACTTC. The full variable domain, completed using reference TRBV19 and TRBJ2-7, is DGGITQSPKYLFRKEGQNVTLSCEQNLNHDAMYWYRQDPGQGLRLIYYSQIVNDFQKGDIAEGYSVSREKKESFPLTVTSAQKNPTAFYLCASSPGNYEQYFGPGTRLTVT.

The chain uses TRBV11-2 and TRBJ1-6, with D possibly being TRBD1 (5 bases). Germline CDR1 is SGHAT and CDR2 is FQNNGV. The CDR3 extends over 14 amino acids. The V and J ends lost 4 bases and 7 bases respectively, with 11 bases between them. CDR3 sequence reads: CASSYQGLNSPLHF. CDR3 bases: TGTGCCAGCAGCTATCAGGGCTTGAATTCACCCCTCCACTTT.

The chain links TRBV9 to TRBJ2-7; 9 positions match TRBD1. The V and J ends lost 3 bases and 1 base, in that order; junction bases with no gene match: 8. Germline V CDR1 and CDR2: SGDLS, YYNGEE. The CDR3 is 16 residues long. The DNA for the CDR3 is TGTGCCAGCAGCGCGAGGGGACAGGGTGAATCCTACGAGCAGTACTTC. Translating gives CASSARGQGESYEQYF.

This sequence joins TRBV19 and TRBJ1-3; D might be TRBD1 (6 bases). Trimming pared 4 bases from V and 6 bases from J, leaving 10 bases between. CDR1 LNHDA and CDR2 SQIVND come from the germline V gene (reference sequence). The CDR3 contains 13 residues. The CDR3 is CASSSQGTNTIYF. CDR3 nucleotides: TGTGCCAGTAGTAGCCAGGGGACAAACACCATATATTTT. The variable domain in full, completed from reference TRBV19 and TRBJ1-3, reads DGGITQSPKYLFRKEGQNVTLSCEQNLNHDAMYWYRQDPGQGLRLIYYSQIVNDFQKGDIAEGYSVSREKKESFPLTVTSAQKNPTAFYLCASSSQGTNTIYFGEGSWLTVV.

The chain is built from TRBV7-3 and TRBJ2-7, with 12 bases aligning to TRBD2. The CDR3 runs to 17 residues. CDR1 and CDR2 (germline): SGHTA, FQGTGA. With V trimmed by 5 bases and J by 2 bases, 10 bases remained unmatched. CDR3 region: CASSPQPGLAGTYEQYF. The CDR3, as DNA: TGTGCCAGCAGCCCCCAACCCGGACTAGCGGGAACCTACGAGCAGTACTTC.

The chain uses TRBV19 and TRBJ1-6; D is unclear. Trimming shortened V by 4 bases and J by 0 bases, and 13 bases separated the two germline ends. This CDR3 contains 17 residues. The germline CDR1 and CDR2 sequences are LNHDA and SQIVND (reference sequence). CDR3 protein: CASSTSVLSSYNSPLHF. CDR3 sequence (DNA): TGTGCCAGTAGTACGAGCGTGTTGAGCTCCTATAATTCACCCCTCCACTTT. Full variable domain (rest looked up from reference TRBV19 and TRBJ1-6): DGGITQSPKYLFRKEGQNVTLSCEQNLNHDAMYWYRQDPGQGLRLIYYSQIVNDFQKGDIAEGYSVSREKKESFPLTVTSAQKNPTAFYLCASSTSVLSSYNSPLHFGNGTRLTVT.

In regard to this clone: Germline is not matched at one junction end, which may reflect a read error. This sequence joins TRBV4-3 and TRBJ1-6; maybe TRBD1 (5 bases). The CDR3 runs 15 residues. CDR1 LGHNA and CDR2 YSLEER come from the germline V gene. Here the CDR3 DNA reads TGCGCCAGCAGCAAAGAGACAGCAATTAATTCACCCCTCCACTTT. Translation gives CASSKETAINSPLHF.

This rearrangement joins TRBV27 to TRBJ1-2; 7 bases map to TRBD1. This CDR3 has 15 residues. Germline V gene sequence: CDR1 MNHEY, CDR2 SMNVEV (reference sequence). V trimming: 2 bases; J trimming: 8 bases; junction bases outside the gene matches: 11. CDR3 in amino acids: CASSLAARDRIGYTF. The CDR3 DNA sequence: TGTGCCAGCAGTTTAGCGGCGAGGGACAGAATCGGCTACACCTTC.

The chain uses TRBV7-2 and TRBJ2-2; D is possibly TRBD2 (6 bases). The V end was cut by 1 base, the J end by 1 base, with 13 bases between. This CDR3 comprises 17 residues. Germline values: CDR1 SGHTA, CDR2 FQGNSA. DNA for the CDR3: TGTGCCAGCAGCTTAGTCGGCGGGGCAAGGAACACCGGGGAGCTGTTTTTT. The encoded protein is CASSLVGGARNTGELFF.

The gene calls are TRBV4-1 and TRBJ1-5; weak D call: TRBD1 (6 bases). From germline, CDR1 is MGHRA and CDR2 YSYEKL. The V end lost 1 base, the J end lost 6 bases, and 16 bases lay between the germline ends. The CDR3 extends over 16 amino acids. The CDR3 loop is CASSQGLVQGSQPQHF. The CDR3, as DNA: TGCGCCAGCAGCCAAGGATTGGTACAGGGAAGTCAGCCCCAGCATTTT.